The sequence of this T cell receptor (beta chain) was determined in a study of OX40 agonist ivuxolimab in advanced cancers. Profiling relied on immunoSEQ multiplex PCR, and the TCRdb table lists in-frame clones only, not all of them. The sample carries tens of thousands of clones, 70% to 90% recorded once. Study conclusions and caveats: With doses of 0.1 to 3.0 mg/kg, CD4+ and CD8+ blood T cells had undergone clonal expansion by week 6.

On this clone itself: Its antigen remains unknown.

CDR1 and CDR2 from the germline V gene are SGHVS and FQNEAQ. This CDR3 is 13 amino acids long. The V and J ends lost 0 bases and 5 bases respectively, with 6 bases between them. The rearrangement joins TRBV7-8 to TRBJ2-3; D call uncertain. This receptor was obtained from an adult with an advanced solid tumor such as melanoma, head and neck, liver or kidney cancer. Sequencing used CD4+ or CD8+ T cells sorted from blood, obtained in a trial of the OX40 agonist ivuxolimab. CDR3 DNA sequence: TGTGCCAGCAGCTTAGCGTTTGTAGATACGCAGTATTTT. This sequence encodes CASSLAFVDTQYF.